This is a list of T cell receptor beta chains from one sample in a study of human T cells and chemical hapten exposure. TCRdb re-derived calls from the RACE reads in MiXCR, one entry per CDR3 protein. The repertoire includes tens of thousands of distinct CDR3 sequences, approximately 7% of them detected once, and roughly 1.7% sits in the top ten. This specimen was whole blood, taken in connection with sensitization to the hapten diphenylcyclopropenone (DPC). The origin of the receptors is a woman between 25 and 40 years old with alopecia areata. Some clones in this sample may be carry-over from other donors' samples. The CDR3 runs from the conserved cysteine through the conserved F or W. D genes are given only for firm matches. Expanded clones are given a class, and other clones once, few, many or no size at all.

TRBV5-1	many	NA	TRBJ1-1	CASSLEIATATEAFF	TGCGCCAGCAGCTTGGAGATAGCGACAGCGACTGAAGCTTTCTTT
TRBV10-3	many	TRBD1	TRBJ2-1	CAISAPGQLSDEQFF	TGTGCCATCAGTGCTCCGGGACAGCTAAGCGATGAGCAGTTCTTC
TRBV7-8	NA	NA	TRBJ1-2	CASSLDLDYGYTF	TGTGCCAGCAGCTTAGATTTAGACTATGGCTACACCTTC
TRBV6-6	many	NA	TRBJ1-6	CASTTGFSPLHF	TGTGCCAGCACCACGGGTTTTTCACCCCTCCACTTT
TRBV7-9	NA	NA	TRBJ1-4	CASSWPSTTNEKLFF	TGTGCCAGCAGCTGGCCCAGTACGACTAATGAAAAACTGTTTTTT
TRBV6-1	many	NA	TRBJ1-2	CASSEAGNYGYTF	TGTGCCAGCAGTGAGGCAGGAAACTATGGCTACACCTTC
TRBV5-1	NA	NA	TRBJ1-6	CASKLGQDNSPLHF	TGCGCCAGCAAGCTGGGACAAGATAATTCACCCCTCCACTTT
TRBV15	many	NA	TRBJ1-5	CATSREKGGNQPQHF	TGTGCCACCAGCAGAGAAAAAGGGGGTAATCAGCCCCAGCATTTT
TRBV5-5	many	TRBD1	TRBJ1-5	CASSTGPGGDNQPQHF	TGTGCCAGCAGCACGGGTCCAGGGGGGGATAATCAGCCCCAGCATTTT
TRBV5-5	many	NA	TRBJ2-7	CASSPGLSGASYEQYF	TGTGCCAGCAGTCCCGGACTATCCGGAGCCTCCTACGAGCAGTACTTC
TRBV29-1	many	NA	TRBJ2-1	CSVEGRTGLSNEQFF	TGCAGCGTTGAAGGGCGAACAGGGTTGAGCAATGAGCAGTTCTTC
TRBV2	many	TRBD2	TRBJ2-5	CASRETSGQETQYF	TGTGCCAGCAGGGAGACTAGCGGGCAAGAGACCCAGTACTTC
TRBV13	many	TRBD1	TRBJ1-1	CASSSATGGFNPNTEAFF	TGTGCCAGCAGCTCCGCGACAGGGGGCTTTAACCCGAACACTGAAGCTTTCTTT
TRBV3-1	few	NA	TRBJ1-2	CASSQAKGDGYTF	TGTGCCAGCAGCCAAGCGAAGGGGGATGGCTACACCTTC
TRBV30	few	NA	TRBJ1-6	CAYASGARVSPLHF	TGTGCCTACGCATCGGGGGCGCGGGTGTCACCCCTCCACTTT
TRBV7-6	NA	NA	TRBJ2-2	CASSPETGTLRNTGELFF	TGTGCCAGCAGCCCCGAAACTGGGACACTGCGGAACACCGGGGAGCTGTTTTTT
TRBV20-1	many	NA	TRBJ1-1	CSARSVSNTEAFF	TGCAGTGCTAGGTCAGTCTCGAACACTGAAGCTTTCTTT
TRBV12-3/TRBV12-4	NA	NA	TRBJ1-1	CASSLQGQGSEAFF	TGTGCCAGCAGTTTACAAGGGCAAGGTTCTGAAGCTTTCTTT
TRBV5-1	many	TRBD1	TRBJ2-1	CASSLGQGAYNEQFF	TGCGCCAGCAGCTTGGGACAGGGAGCCTACAATGAGCAGTTCTTC
TRBV20-1	NA	TRBD1	TRBJ1-1	CSALTGGAIAEAFF	TGCAGTGCTCTGACAGGGGGCGCGATCGCTGAAGCTTTCTTT
TRBV10-3	few	TRBD1	TRBJ1-1	CAISEKGQGESTEAFF	TGTGCCATCAGTGAGAAAGGACAGGGGGAGAGCACTGAAGCTTTCTTT
TRBV12-3/TRBV12-4	few	NA	TRBJ1-5	CASSLSLPIDSNQPQHF	TGTGCCAGCAGTTTATCTCTCCCCATTGATAGCAATCAGCCCCAGCATTTT
TRBV10-3	many	TRBD1	TRBJ1-2	CAISEVARGRDSNYGYTF	TGTGCCATCAGTGAGGTGGCGAGGGGGCGAGATTCTAACTATGGCTACACCTTC
TRBV5-1	many	NA	TRBJ2-3	CASSLGLHTSTDTQYF	TGCGCCAGCAGCTTGGGACTACACACCTCCACAGATACGCAGTATTTT
TRBV7-2	many	NA	TRBJ1-5	CASSLVASNQPQHF	TGTGCCAGCAGCTTAGTGGCCAGTAATCAGCCCCAGCATTTT
TRBV7-2	many	TRBD1	TRBJ1-2	CASSLVRTGQGGYTF	TGTGCCAGCAGCTTAGTTCGGACAGGGCAAGGGGGCTACACCTTC
TRBV6-6	many	NA	TRBJ2-5	CASSYAQNRDKASLETQYF	TGTGCCAGCAGTTACGCCCAAAACCGGGACAAAGCTAGTTTGGAGACCCAGTACTTC
TRBV20-1	many	TRBD1	TRBJ1-6	CSAPLRAQGGSPLHF	TGCAGTGCCCCACTGAGGGCACAGGGGGGATCACCCCTCCACTTT
TRBV10-3	many	NA	TRBJ1-3	CAILRDRSSGNTIYF	TGTGCCATCCTAAGGGACCGAAGCTCTGGAAACACCATATATTTT
TRBV2	few	NA	TRBJ1-5	CASSGGQRNQPQHF	TGTGCCAGCAGTGGCGGACAGCGCAATCAGCCCCAGCATTTT
TRBV27	NA	NA	TRBJ1-1	CASSLMGAPSTEAFF	TGTGCCAGCAGTTTAATGGGGGCGCCGAGCACTGAAGCTTTCTTT
TRBV20-1	many	TRBD2	TRBJ2-2	CSVRAGDPGELFF	TGCAGTGTTCGAGCGGGGGACCCCGGGGAGCTGTTTTTT
TRBV6-2/TRBV6-3	many	TRBD1	TRBJ2-3	CASSKGTGRTDTQYF	TGTGCCAGCAGTAAAGGGACAGGGCGCACAGATACGCAGTATTTT
TRBV20-1	many	NA	TRBJ2-4	CSASPPPPGGPTTKNIQYF	TGCAGTGCTAGCCCTCCCCCGCCGGGCGGTCCAACTACCAAAAACATTCAGTACTTC
TRBV5-6	few	NA	TRBJ1-1	CASSHGTNTEAFF	TGTGCCAGCAGCCACGGAACGAACACTGAAGCTTTCTTT
TRBV5-4	few	NA	TRBJ1-5	CASSFGPVEQPQHF	TGTGCCAGCAGTTTTGGCCCCGTGGAGCAGCCCCAGCATTTT
TRBV29-1	many	TRBD1	TRBJ2-1	CSVEGTGGPGAYNEQFF	TGCAGCGTTGAGGGGACAGGGGGCCCGGGGGCCTACAATGAGCAGTTCTTC
TRBV2	many	NA	TRBJ1-6	CASTKGVPVGNSPLHF	TGTGCCAGCACCAAAGGAGTCCCGGTGGGAAATTCACCCCTCCACTTT
TRBV5-6	NA	NA	TRBJ1-2	CASSLEGTDGDTF	TGTGCCAGCAGCTTAGAGGGGACGGATGGCGACACCTTC
TRBV7-2	many	NA	TRBJ2-3	CASSTSYTDTQYF	TGTGCCAGCAGCACTTCTTACACAGATACGCAGTATTTT
TRBV12-3/TRBV12-4	many	TRBD1	TRBJ1-1	CASSFAGGWTEAFF	TGTGCCAGCAGTTTCGCAGGGGGATGGACTGAAGCTTTCTTT
TRBV6-2/TRBV6-3	many	TRBD1	TRBJ2-2	CASSRQGSTGELFF	TGTGCCAGCAGCCGACAGGGTAGCACCGGGGAGCTGTTTTTT
TRBV5-6	many	TRBD2	TRBJ2-3	CASSLVTSGTSSTDTQYF	TGTGCCAGCAGCTTGGTTACTAGCGGGACGTCTAGCACAGATACGCAGTATTTT
TRBV27	many	NA	TRBJ1-1	CASSLSGWGGGTEAFF	TGTGCCAGCAGTTTATCAGGTTGGGGGGGCGGCACTGAAGCTTTCTTT
TRBV19	NA	NA	TRBJ1-2	CASSIGVGPLYGYTF	TGTGCCAGTAGTATTGGGGTCGGGCCTCTTTATGGCTACACCTTC
TRBV20-1	many	NA	TRBJ2-5	CSVPVGGLETQYF	TGCAGTGTCCCAGTCGGGGGCCTTGAGACCCAGTACTTC
TRBV5-8	NA	NA	TRBJ2-3	CASSREGTVTDTQYF	TGTGCCAGCAGCCGGGAGGGGACAGTAACAGATACGCAGTATTTT
TRBV12-3/TRBV12-4	many	NA	TRBJ1-1	CASSLGIDTEAFF	TGTGCCAGCAGCCTAGGGATTGACACTGAAGCTTTCTTT
TRBV7-2	many	TRBD1	TRBJ2-7	CASSRGQGSEQYF	TGTGCCAGCAGCCGCGGACAGGGCTCCGAGCAGTACTTC
TRBV20-1	NA	NA	TRBJ1-4	CSARQTTNEKLFF	TGCAGTGCCAGACAGACAACTAATGAAAAACTGTTTTTT
TRBV6-1	many	TRBD1	TRBJ2-3	CASSEGQLFTDTQYF	TGTGCCAGCAGTGAGGGACAGCTTTTCACAGATACGCAGTATTTT
TRBV5-1	many	NA	TRBJ1-1	CASSFAGVTEAFF	TGCGCCAGCAGCTTTGCAGGGGTTACTGAAGCTTTCTTT
TRBV5-1	many	NA	TRBJ2-3	CASGPRASTDTQYF	TGCGCCAGCGGCCCCAGAGCGAGCACAGATACGCAGTATTTT
TRBV12-3/TRBV12-4	many	NA	TRBJ1-5	CASSPGSRGSQPQHF	TGTGCCAGCAGTCCGGGGAGTCGGGGAAGTCAGCCCCAGCATTTT
TRBV7-3	few	TRBD2	TRBJ2-4	CASSFGLAGGQSPKNIQYF	TGTGCCAGCAGCTTCGGACTAGCGGGGGGGCAATCCCCGAAAAACATTCAGTACTTC